This entry lists 30 T cell receptor beta chains sequenced from one sample in a study of control samples from healthy donors and cancer patients. TCRdb keeps only in-frame clones here, not all; method: immunoSEQ multiplex PCR. The sample has around 180,000 clones; more than 85% are singletons. Sequenced: blood. These receptors all come from a woman aged 40 to 50 in good health.

The J gene is TRBJ2-1, the V gene TRBV3-1 (or the pseudogene TRBV3-2); perhaps TRBD2 as D (6 bases). Germline V gene lookup returns CDR1 LGHDT and CDR2 YNNKEL (reference sequence). CDR3 length: 15 residues. Trimming took 0 bases from V and 7 from J, leaving 13 bases between them. CDR3 residues: CASSQDSMRGNEQFF. The CDR3 DNA reads TGTGCCAGCAGCCAAGATAGTATGCGGGGTAATGAGCAGTTCTTC.

CDR3 in DNA: TGTGCCAGCAGCCCGGGGACAGGGATGTACGAAAAACTGTTTTTT. It encodes CASSPGTGMYEKLFF. The chain links TRBV3-1 (or the pseudogene TRBV3-2) to TRBJ1-4; 9 nucleotides match TRBD1. The CDR3 loop spans 15 amino acids. Germline CDR1 is LGHDT and CDR2 is YNNKEL (reference sequence). The J segment lost 8 bases and the V segment lost 4 bases, leaving 8 bases of the junction unmatched.

The rearrangement joins TRBV5-1 to TRBJ2-2, with 11 bases fitting TRBD2. Germline CDR1 and CDR2: SGHRS and YFSETQ. Losses at the gene ends were 3 bases for V and 2 bases for J; bases not matched to a gene: 6. This CDR3 is 17 amino acids long. Here the CDR3 reads CASSSLAGAVNTGELFF. DNA for the CDR3: TGCGCCAGCAGCTCACTAGCGGGGGCTGTTAACACCGGGGAGCTGTTTTTT.

The chain combines TRBV25-1 with TRBJ1-1, with D unclear. From germline, CDR1 is MGHDK and CDR2 SYGVNS. The CDR3 length is 11 residues. V lost 5 bases and J lost 6, with 7 bases in between. Written as DNA, the CDR3 is TGTGCCAGCAGTCAGGAGGCTGAAGCTTTCTTT. It encodes CASSQEAEAFF.

The V and J genes are TRBV4-1 and TRBJ1-2, with a possible D match to TRBD1 (5 bases). The V end was cut by 0 bases, the J end by 5 bases, with 13 bases between. This CDR3 comprises 15 residues. CDR1 is MGHRA, CDR2 YSYEKL, per germline. CDR3 loop: CASSQDIGAYYGYTF. CDR3 DNA sequence: TGCGCCAGCAGCCAAGATATAGGGGCGTATTATGGCTACACCTTC.

A word on this clone: Other DNA sequences within the sample encode an identical CDR3. The chain couples TRBV18 to TRBJ1-1; a possible D gene is TRBD1 (6 bases). Germline V gives CDR1 KGHSH, CDR2 LQKENI. The CDR3 is 14 residues long. With 3 bases removed from V and 1 base from J, the gap between germline ends came to 9 bases. The CDR3 loop reads CASSPGGANTEAFF. For the CDR3, the DNA is TGTGCCAGCTCACCGGGGGGGGCGAACACTGAAGCTTTCTTT.

The gene calls are TRBV27 and TRBJ2-2; a weak D match, TRBD2 (6 bases). Per germline, CDR1 MNHEY and CDR2 SMNVEV (reference sequence). Trimming took 3 bases from V and 7 from J, leaving 15 bases between them. The CDR3 runs to 15 residues. CDR3 in DNA: TGTGCCAGCAGTTTTGCACTAGCAGGAGTCGGGGAGCTGTTTTTT. Translated, it gives CASSFALAGVGELFF.

The chain links TRBV10-2 to TRBJ1-5; a weak D match, TRBD1 (6 bases). Germline-derived CDR1 and CDR2 are WSHSY and SAAADI. Trimming left V 3 bases short and J 5 bases short, with 11 bases between. The CDR3 has 14 amino acids. The CDR3 bases are TGCGCCAGCAGTGACAAACAGGGAGATCAGCCCCAGCATTTT. This gives the protein CASSDKQGDQPQHF.

This rearrangement joins TRBV5-1 to TRBJ2-3; a weak D match, TRBD2 (7 bases). This CDR3 spans 15 amino acids. The ends were cut back, 0 bases at V and 2 bases at J, with 10 bases in the middle. Germline values: CDR1 SGHRS, CDR2 YFSETQ. The CDR3 region has the DNA TGCGCCAGCAGCTTGGCGGCGGGGGCCACAGATACGCAGTATTTT. Protein: CASSLAAGATDTQYF.

The rearrangement uses TRBV27 and TRBJ2-7; D gene unclear. Germline V gene lookup returns CDR1 MNHEY and CDR2 SMNVEV (reference sequence). The CDR3 has 15 residues. Trimming removed 5 bases from V and 0 bases from J, with 14 bases in between. This CDR3 reads CASSPHRKSSYEQYF. CDR3 nucleotides: TGTGCCAGCAGTCCCCACAGAAAGAGCTCCTACGAGCAGTACTTC.

This clone was counted a single time. V usage is TRBV2 and J usage is TRBJ1-1, with 8 positions matching TRBD1. CDR3 length equals 13 residues. CDR1 is SNHLY and CDR2 is FYNNEI in the germline V gene. V dropped 8 bases and J dropped 5; count of bases not matched to a gene: 7. CDR3: CASHLTGGTEAFF. The CDR3 DNA reads as TGTGCCAGCCATTTAACAGGGGGAACTGAAGCTTTCTTT.

This clone was counted a few times. This chain links TRBV5-3 with TRBJ2-7; a weak D match, TRBD1 (6 bases). TRBV5-3 is given ORF status, its function remaining uncertain. The V and J ends lost 4 bases and 0 bases respectively, with 17 bases between them. The CDR3 covers 16 residues. The CDR3 coding sequence is TGTGCCAGAAGCGGCGCCGGGACACAGAGCTCCTACGAGCAGTACTTC. This translates into CARSGAGTQSSYEQYF.

The rearrangement uses TRBV9 and TRBJ1-6; TRBD1 might be the D (6 bases). The V end was cut by 3 bases, the J end by 7 bases, with 14 bases between. Germline V CDR1 and CDR2: SGDLS, YYNGEE. The CDR3 totals 15 residues. The CDR3 loop is CASSARGDANSPLHF. For the CDR3, the DNA is TGTGCCAGCAGCGCCAGGGGAGACGCCAATTCACCCCTCCACTTT.

This clone was seen more than once but under ten times. V is TRBV27 and J is TRBJ2-5; D is uncertain. The CDR3 loop spans 10 amino acids. The V end lost 8 bases, the J end lost 1 base, and 2 bases lay between the germline ends. The germline V gene has CDR1 MNHEY and CDR2 SMNVEV (reference sequence). The CDR3: CASGQETQYF. In nucleotides, the CDR3 is TGTGCCAGCGGCCAAGAGACCCAGTACTTC.

This chain uses TRBV7-8 with TRBJ2-1, with 7 bases identical to TRBD2. The CDR3 has 14 amino acids. The junction had 5 bases not matched to a gene; V was cut back by 0 bases and J by 9 bases. Germline CDR1 is SGHVS and CDR2 is FQNEAQ. DNA for the CDR3: TGTGCCAGCAGCTTAGCCGGGGGGTCCGGTGAGCAGTTCTTC. It is translated as CASSLAGGSGEQFF.

The genes are TRBV5-6 and TRBJ1-4; D may be TRBD1 (6 bases). From germline, CDR1 is SGHDT and CDR2 YYEEEE. The ends were cut back, 1 base at V and 7 bases at J, with 11 bases in the middle. The CDR3 is 14 residues long. CDR3 DNA sequence: TGTGCCAGCAGCTTGATCGAAGGGGGTGAAAAACTGTTTTTT. It encodes CASSLIEGGEKLFF.

This chain links TRBV12-3 or TRBV12-4 with TRBJ2-1; D unclear. The CDR3 totals 13 residues. V was cut by 4 bases and J by 2 bases, with 6 bases left in between. CDR3 coding DNA: TGTGCCAGCAGTTCTGGGCCCTACAATGAGCAGTTCTTC. As protein: CASSSGPYNEQFF.

CDR3 residues: CASSRGTVDYGYTF. The CDR3 DNA is TGCGCCAGCAGCCGGGGTACAGTGGATTATGGCTACACCTTC. The genes are TRBV4-1 and TRBJ1-2; D is unclear. This CDR3 spans 14 amino acids. V lost 4 bases, J lost 5 bases, and 14 bases lay in between. Per germline, CDR1 MGHRA and CDR2 YSYEKL.

The V gene is TRBV4-1, the J gene TRBJ1-1; D remains ambiguous. Trimming pared 8 bases from V and 4 bases from J, leaving 20 bases between. The CDR3 consists of 15 residues. In germline, CDR1 is MGHRA, CDR2 YSYEKL. CDR3 in amino acids: CASHPRPGPGTEAFF. The CDR3 DNA reads TGCGCCAGCCACCCCCGCCCAGGTCCGGGCACTGAAGCTTTCTTT.

This chain links TRBV6-6 with TRBJ1-2, with D uncertain. The germline gives CDR1 MNHNY, CDR2 SVGAGI (reference sequence). The V and J ends lost 0 bases and 6 bases respectively, with 11 bases between them. The CDR3 contains 14 residues. CDR3 sequence reads: CASSYSSLRDGYTF. The CDR3 DNA is TGTGCCAGCAGTTACTCTAGTCTACGGGATGGCTACACCTTC.

CDR3 in amino acids: CASSQVGGSDTQYF. CDR3 in DNA: TGTGCCAGTAGTCAAGTAGGAGGGTCAGATACGCAGTATTTT. The chain joins TRBV19 to TRBJ2-3; TRBD2 might be the D (6 bases). Germline V gene sequence: CDR1 LNHDA, CDR2 SQIVND (reference sequence). The V and J ends lost 5 bases and 4 bases respectively, with 13 bases between them. This CDR3 has 14 amino acids.

The rearrangement uses TRBV4-1 and TRBJ1-6; D not resolved. Deletions cut 3 bases from V and 8 bases from J, with 8 bases between. CDR3 size: 13 residues. The V gene's germline CDR1 is MGHRA and CDR2 YSYEKL. CDR3 bases: TGCGCCAGCAGCCAGCTCAAAGATTCACCCCTCCACTTT. As protein: CASSQLKDSPLHF.

The rearrangement joins TRBV7-9 to TRBJ2-7, with D uncertain. Trimming shortened V by 5 bases and J by 3 bases, and 5 bases separated the two germline ends. The CDR3 spans 11 residues. The V gene's germline CDR1 is SEHNR and CDR2 FQNEAQ (reference sequence). CDR3 region: CASSTGYEQYF. CDR3 coding DNA: TGTGCCAGCAGCACGGGCTACGAGCAGTACTTC. The variable domain in full, with the rest retrieved from reference TRBV7-9 and TRBJ2-7, is DTGVSQNPRHKITKRGQNVTFRCDPISEHNRLYWYRQTLGQGPEFLTYFQNEAQLEKSRLLSDRFSAERPKGSFSTLEIQRTEQGDSAMYLCASSTGYEQYFGPGTRLTVT.

The genes are TRBV4-1 and TRBJ1-4, with D possibly matching TRBD1 (6 bases). V was trimmed by 0 bases and J by 2 bases, leaving 16 bases between them. Germline CDR1 reads MGHRA; CDR2 reads YSYEKL. CDR3 length equals 18 residues. The CDR3 region has the DNA TGCGCCAGCAGCCAAGATCCGAACAGGGCCGTTACTAATGAAAAACTGTTTTTT. It specifies CASSQDPNRAVTNEKLFF.

The rearrangement links TRBV15 to TRBJ1-1; D is perhaps TRBD1 (5 bases). Germline V CDR1 and CDR2: LNHNV, YYDKDF (reference sequence). Trimming took 4 bases from V and 1 from J, leaving 13 bases between them. The CDR3 has 15 amino acids. The CDR3 sequence is CATSNGGERNTEAFF. CDR3 bases: TGTGCCACCAGCAACGGGGGAGAGAGGAACACTGAAGCTTTCTTT.

The rearrangement links TRBV12-3 or TRBV12-4 to TRBJ1-1, with TRBD1 identical over 8 bases. J was trimmed by 4 bases and V by 6 bases; bases with no gene match: 4. This CDR3 is 13 amino acids long. Here the CDR3 DNA reads TGTGCCAGCAGGCAGGGACAGGTCACTGAAGCTTTCTTT. Residues: CASRQGQVTEAFF.

CDR3 loop: CATYGQGNYGYTF. The CDR3 DNA reads as TGTGCCACCTACGGACAGGGAAACTATGGCTACACCTTC. This chain links TRBV27 with TRBJ1-2; 8 bases are shared with TRBD1. The CDR3 has 13 amino acids. Germline CDR1 reads MNHEY; CDR2 reads SMNVEV (reference sequence). The junction had 6 bases not matched to a gene; V was cut back by 10 bases and J by 2 bases.

The rearrangement uses TRBV5-1 and TRBJ2-1; tentative D call: TRBD2 (6 bases). The V gene's germline CDR1 is SGHRS and CDR2 YFSETQ. Trimming pared 7 bases from V and 8 bases from J, leaving 16 bases between. The CDR3 is 13 residues long. CDR3 in amino acids: CASQARWGDEQFF. CDR3 DNA sequence: TGCGCCAGCCAGGCCCGTTGGGGGGATGAGCAGTTCTTC. Based on the CDR3 plus reference TRBV5-1 and TRBJ2-1, the full variable domain is KAGVTQTPRYLIKTRGQQVTLSCSPISGHRSVSWYQQTPGQGLQFLFEYFSETQRNKGNFPGRFSGRQFSNSRSEMNVSTLELGDSALYLCASQARWGDEQFFGPGTRLTVL.

This chain links TRBV9 with TRBJ1-1; no reliable D call. The germline V and J ends were trimmed by 1 base and 0 bases, with 10 bases remaining between them. Germline lookup yields CDR1 SGDLS and CDR2 YYNGEE. The CDR3 length is 15 residues. The CDR3 coding sequence is TGTGCCAGCAGCGTAATCCCAGGCATGAACACTGAAGCTTTCTTT. The encoded protein is CASSVIPGMNTEAFF.

The chain uses TRBV5-6 and TRBJ1-2; D possibly corresponds to TRBD1 (5 bases). The germline V and J ends were trimmed by 4 bases and 7 bases, with 11 bases remaining between them. Germline lookup yields CDR1 SGHDT and CDR2 YYEEEE. The CDR3 covers 12 residues. CDR3 protein: CASSQGSVGYTF. The DNA of the CDR3 is TGTGCCAGCAGCCAGGGTTCTGTTGGCTACACCTTC. The variable domain in full, completed from reference TRBV5-6 and TRBJ1-2, reads DAGVTQSPTHLIKTRGQQVTLRCSPKSGHDTVSWYQQALGQGPQFIFQYYEEEERQRGNFPDRFSGHQFPNYSSELNVNALLLGDSALYLCASSQGSVGYTFGSGTRLTVV.